Below, 7 T cell receptor beta chains from the same sample are listed, as sequenced in a study of human T cells and chemical hapten exposure. TCRdb reprocessed the RACE reads via MiXCR and lists one record per CDR3 protein. Of about 110,000 distinct CDR3 sequences listed, less than 40% were seen once; the top ten hold less than 3%. Time point noted: patch test 3, about 24 weeks after DPC sensitization. As to treatment: therapeutic diphenylcyclopropenone sensitization with weekly scalp DPC. The specimen was whole blood, collected in connection with sensitization to the hapten diphenylcyclopropenone (DPC). Receptor source: a man in his forties with alopecia areata. Some clones in this sample may be carry-over from other donors' samples.

The gene calls are TRBV24-1 and TRBJ2-1; D might be TRBD1 (6 bases). Trimming took off 5 bases at V and 4 bases at J, with 14 bases between the two ends. The CDR3 has 15 residues. Germline-derived CDR1 and CDR2 are KGHDR and SFDVKD. The CDR3 protein is CATSAIRGGYNEQFF. CDR3 sequence (DNA): TGTGCCACCAGTGCTATCAGGGGTGGGTACAATGAGCAGTTCTTC.

The chain combines TRBV25-1 with TRBJ2-5, with 12 bases aligning to TRBD2. The ends lost 5 bases at V and 5 bases at J; junction bases unmatched: 15. CDR1 is MGHDK and CDR2 is SYGVNS in the germline V gene. The CDR3 spans 18 residues. CDR3 amino acids: CASSFWSSGREGGETQYF. Here the CDR3 DNA reads TGTGCCAGCAGTTTTTGGTCTAGCGGGAGGGAGGGAGGCGAGACCCAGTACTTC.

The V call is TRBV7-8, the J call TRBJ1-1, with TRBD1 identical over 12 bases. CDR1 SGHVS and CDR2 FQNEAQ come from the germline V gene. V shed 5 bases and J 4 bases; nucleotides not matched to a gene: 2. The CDR3 is 14 residues long. The CDR3 nucleotides read TGTGCCAGCAGCGGGACAGGGGGCTTCACTGAAGCTTTCTTT. It translates to CASSGTGGFTEAFF.

The rearrangement joins TRBV5-6 to TRBJ1-1, with a weak D call TRBD1 (6 bases). From germline, CDR1 is SGHDT and CDR2 YYEEEE. The CDR3 is 15 amino acids. V was shortened by 0 bases and J by 5 bases, with 14 bases between the two germline ends. CDR3 protein: CASSLGQGKATEAFF. The CDR3 nucleotides are TGTGCCAGCAGCTTGGGGCAGGGGAAGGCTACTGAAGCTTTCTTT.

This clonotype has more than one count but fewer than ten. This chain joins TRBV10-3 and TRBJ2-7; 11 bases line up with TRBD2. J lost 4 bases, V lost 3 bases, and 5 bases had no gene match. Per the germline V gene, CDR1 is ENHRY and CDR2 is SYGVKD. The CDR3 is made up of 15 amino acids. This CDR3 reads CAISDTTSGGYEQYF. The CDR3 coding sequence is TGTGCCATCAGTGATACCACTAGCGGGGGTTACGAGCAGTACTTC.

The CDR3 DNA reads TGTGCCAGCAGATTGACAGGGTGGGAAAATTCACCCCTCCACTTT. Its translation is CASRLTGWENSPLHF. This chain uses TRBV6-4 with TRBJ1-6; 7 bases line up with TRBD1. CDR3 size: 15 residues. The J segment lost 7 bases and the V segment lost 6 bases, leaving 9 bases of the junction unmatched. Germline V CDR1 and CDR2: MRHNA, SNTAGT.

This sequence joins TRBV7-9 and TRBJ2-5; D may be TRBD2 (5 bases). CDR3 length: 15 amino acids. From germline, CDR1 is SEHNR and CDR2 FQNEAQ (reference sequence). Between the trimmed V and J ends, which lost 0 bases and 4 bases, there was a span of 12 bases. Here the CDR3 reads CASSLALPSPETQYF. The CDR3 nucleotides read TGTGCCAGCAGCTTAGCGTTGCCTAGCCCAGAGACCCAGTACTTC.